These T cell receptor beta chains were read from a single sample in a study of cytomegalovirus exposure and HLA in healthy donors. The table came from immunoSEQ multiplex PCR; TCRdb's copy has only in-frame clones and leaves some out. The sample carries about 160,000 clones, 70% to 80% recorded once. The sequencing sample was made of PBMCs. The receptors were gathered from a man aged 40-50 years in good health and CMV-seronegative. Both conserved end residues are part of each CDR3. The order of the fields is clone size, J gene, D gene, V gene, CDR3 protein, CDR3 DNA. D genes are given only for firm matches. The size of a clone is reported for some rows only, either as once, few or many, or as a class for expanded clones.

. TRBJ2-1 . TRBV9 CASSSGLQLNEQFF TGTGCCAGCAGCTCGGGACTTCAGCTTAATGAGCAGTTCTTC
. TRBJ2-5 . TRBV5-1 CASSLRQDQETQYF TGCGCCAGCAGCTTGAGACAGGACCAAGAGACCCAGTACTTC
. TRBJ1-5 TRBD1 TRBV18 CASSLGQGADQPQHF TGTGCCAGCTCATTGGGACAGGGGGCTGATCAGCCCCAGCATTTT
. TRBJ1-2 . TRBV5-4 CASSPAAGNYGYTF TGTGCCAGCAGCCCGGCGGCGGGAAACTATGGCTACACCTTC
. TRBJ1-5 . TRBV6-1 CASSEGRRPQHF TGTGCCAGCAGTGAAGGCAGAAGGCCCCAGCATTTT
. TRBJ2-3 TRBD2 TRBV6-5 CASSGPGGRADTQYF TGTGCCAGCAGTGGCCCGGGAGGGCGGGCAGATACGCAGTATTTT
. TRBJ2-7 TRBD1 TRBV10-3 CAISSAGTGWYEQYF TGTGCCATCAGTTCAGCCGGGACAGGGTGGTACGAGCAGTACTTC
. TRBJ2-7 TRBD1 TRBV27 CASAGTGVSYEQYF TGTGCCAGCGCTGGGACAGGGGTCTCCTACGAGCAGTACTTC
once TRBJ2-5 TRBD2 TRBV5-1 CASSSQYSGGGEETQYF TGCGCCAGCAGCTCCCAGTACAGCGGGGGAGGGGAGGAGACCCAGTACTTC
. TRBJ2-1 . TRBV2 CASSTTNEQFF TGTGCCAGCAGTACTACCAATGAGCAGTTCTTC
. TRBJ2-3 . TRBV6-1 CASSAGRGGADTQYF TGTGCCAGCAGTGCAGGACGGGGTGGAGCAGATACGCAGTATTTT
. TRBJ2-7 . TRBV6-5 CASSRDTLYEQYF TGTGCCAGCAGTCGGGACACCCTCTACGAGCAGTACTTC
. TRBJ2-6 TRBD1 TRBV18 CASSPGTGVGGANVLTF TGTGCCAGCTCACCCGGGACAGGGGTAGGTGGGGCCAACGTCCTGACTTTC
few TRBJ2-5 TRBD2 TRBV5-1 CASSVSLSSGRETQYF TGCGCCAGCAGCGTCTCCCTAAGTAGCGGGAGAGAGACCCAGTACTTC
. TRBJ2-5 . TRBV6-1 CASSPVEETQYF TGTGCCAGCAGCCCGGTAGAAGAGACCCAGTACTTC
. TRBJ2-2 TRBD1 TRBV18 CASSAGTGYTGELFF TGTGCCAGCTCAGCTGGGACAGGGTACACCGGGGAGCTGTTTTTT
. TRBJ2-3 TRBD1 TRBV27 CASSFKSRDRVLSNTQYF TGTGCCAGCAGTTTTAAGTCGCGGGACAGGGTGTTGTCGAATACGCAGTATTTT
. TRBJ2-3 . TRBV28 CASSPLESFTDTQYF TGTGCCAGCAGTCCCCTCGAGAGCTTCACAGATACGCAGTATTTT
. TRBJ1-4 TRBD1 TRBV5-4 CASSSSRDRNEKLFF TGTGCCAGCAGTTCCTCGAGGGACAGGAATGAAAAACTGTTTTTT
. TRBJ2-7 TRBD2 TRBV28 CATRGGLGEQYF TGTGCCACCCGGGGAGGGCTCGGCGAGCAGTACTTC
. TRBJ2-7 . TRBV6-5 CASSYSRGSGEQYF TGTGCCAGCAGTTACTCGAGGGGGAGCGGCGAGCAGTACTTC
. TRBJ2-5 . TRBV30 CAWSVVMGAETQYF TGTGCCTGGAGTGTGGTGATGGGGGCAGAGACCCAGTACTTC
. TRBJ1-5 TRBD1 TRBV6-1 CASSNRGGNQPQHF TGTGCCAGCAGTAACAGGGGAGGCAATCAGCCCCAGCATTTT
. TRBJ1-2 . TRBV30 CAWSPPTNYGYTF TGTGCCTGGAGTCCCCCCACTAACTATGGCTACACCTTC
. TRBJ2-3 TRBD1 TRBV7-9 CSSRSVGTGLRLGRDTQYF TGTTCCAGCAGATCTGTCGGGACAGGTTTAAGATTGGGTCGGGATACGCAGTATTTT
few TRBJ1-5 TRBD1 TRBV28 CASSSYRDRAHGNQPQHF TGTGCCAGCAGTTCCTATAGAGACAGGGCCCATGGCAATCAGCCCCAGCATTTT
. TRBJ2-2 TRBD2 TRBV7-2 CASSPGLAGAPGELFF TGTGCCAGCAGCCCTGGACTAGCGGGAGCCCCCGGGGAGCTGTTTTTT
few TRBJ1-1 . TRBV5-1 CASRFGGLDAEAFF TGCGCCAGCAGATTTGGGGGGTTGGACGCTGAAGCTTTCTTT
. TRBJ2-7 . TRBV7-2 CASSLSQGISYEQYF TGTGCCAGCAGCTTAAGTCAGGGGATCTCCTACGAGCAGTACTTC
. TRBJ2-1 . TRBV14 CASSQELDSDEQFF TGTGCCAGCAGCCAAGAGCTTGACAGCGATGAGCAGTTCTTC
once TRBJ2-1 TRBD1 TRBV19 CASSIPGQGLGRAYNEQFF TGTGCCAGTAGTATCCCGGGACAGGGGCTCGGGAGGGCCTACAATGAGCAGTTCTTC
few TRBJ1-4 . TRBV30 CAWSVGGPNEKLFF TGTGCCTGGAGTGTAGGCGGCCCTAATGAAAAACTGTTTTTT
. TRBJ2-1 . TRBV9 CASSDWRGEVDEQFF TGTGCCAGCAGCGATTGGAGGGGAGAGGTGGATGAGCAGTTCTTC